Following are 30 T cell receptor beta chains from one sample sequenced in a study of CD8 T cells in Susac syndrome. Reverse transcription of roughly 0.5 to 1 ug RNA used random hexamers. One entry per CDR3 protein, called by TCRdb with MiXCR from the immunoSEQ multiplex PCR reads. The sample lists approximately 150,000 distinct CDR3 sequences, 95% occurring once. Material: CD4+ T cells from PBMCs. The receptor set was obtained from a human donor with multiple sclerosis.

V is TRBV2 and J is TRBJ2-2; unclear D gene. Trimming shortened V by 8 bases and J by 0 bases, and 16 bases separated the two germline ends. Looked up from germline, CDR1 is SNHLY and CDR2 is FYNNEI. The CDR3 extends over 16 amino acids. The chain's CDR3 is CASLKEGRTNTGELFF. The CDR3 coding sequence is TGTGCCAGCCTCAAAGAAGGACGGACGAACACCGGGGAGCTGTTTTTT.

The CDR3 nucleotides read TGTGCCAGCAGCCTCCTAGGGGGAGGCGATGGCTACACCTTC. Its protein product is CASSLLGGGDGYTF. The rearrangement joins TRBV14 to TRBJ1-2; D is perhaps TRBD1 (6 bases). This CDR3 spans 14 amino acids. CDR1 and CDR2 (germline): SGHDN, FVKESK. V lost 4 bases and J lost 6, with 15 bases in between. Full variable domain (missing parts from reference TRBV14 and TRBJ1-2): EAGVTQFPSHSVIEKGQTVTLRCDPISGHDNLYWYRRVMGKEIKFLLHFVKESKQDESGMPNNRFLAERTGGTYSTLKVQPAELEDSGVYFCASSLLGGGDGYTFGSGTRLTVV.

The rearrangement joins TRBV24-1 to TRBJ2-1; D may correspond to TRBD1 or TRBD2 (5 bases each). V gave up 4 bases and J gave up 4 bases, with 13 bases separating them. Germline loops: CDR1 KGHDR, CDR2 SFDVKD. The CDR3 consists of 15 residues. The CDR3 loop reads CATSDRGDVYNEQFF. CDR3 nucleotide sequence: TGTGCCACCAGTGACAGAGGGGATGTTTACAATGAGCAGTTCTTC.

V is TRBV20-1 and J is TRBJ1-1, with unresolved D. V shed 0 bases and J shed 11 bases, with 13 bases lying between them. The germline CDR1 and CDR2 sequences are DFQATT and SNEGSKA (reference sequence). The CDR3 totals 12 residues. This chain's CDR3 is CSARDPPNTAFF. The CDR3 nucleotides read TGCAGTGCTAGAGATCCCCCCAATACTGCTTTCTTT.

This rearrangement joins TRBV28 to TRBJ2-7; TRBD2 aligns across 7 bases. Germline CDR1 and CDR2: MDHEN and SYDVKM. This CDR3 has 14 residues. V trimming: 6 bases; J trimming: 2 bases; junction bases outside the gene matches: 7. CDR3 sequence: CASRPLAATYEQYF. For the CDR3, the DNA is TGTGCCAGCAGACCTCTAGCGGCAACCTACGAGCAGTACTTC.

The chain carries TRBV6-5 and TRBJ2-1, with TRBD1 matching 9 bases. CDR1 and CDR2 (germline): MNHEY, SVGAGI. V lost 5 bases to trimming and J lost 8 bases; unmatched junction nucleotides: 7. The CDR3 is 14 residues long. CDR3: CASSATGGRDEQFF. The CDR3 region has the DNA TGTGCCAGCAGTGCTACAGGGGGCCGCGATGAGCAGTTCTTC.

CDR3 amino acids: CASSSQTGTVYGYTF. Written as DNA, the CDR3 is TGTGCCAGCAGCTCACAAACCGGGACAGTCTATGGCTACACCTTC. The J gene is TRBJ1-2, the V gene TRBV7-9; 7 bases map to TRBD1. J gave up 4 bases and V 4 bases, and 9 bases lay outside the gene matches. Germline V lookup: CDR1 SEHNR, CDR2 FQNEAQ (reference sequence). This CDR3 contains 15 residues.

This rearrangement joins TRBV20-1 to TRBJ2-1, with TRBD1 as a possible D gene (6 bases). V was cut by 1 base and J by 4 bases, with 11 bases left in between. The germline CDR1 and CDR2 sequences are DFQATT and SNEGSKA (reference sequence). The CDR3 length is 14 residues. The CDR3 nucleotides read TGCAGTGCTAGAGCAGGGGTCGATTACAATGAGCAGTTCTTC. Translating it yields CSARAGVDYNEQFF.

This chain links TRBV27 with TRBJ2-2; no definite D call. Trimming cost V 6 bases and J 1 base, with 9 bases left between them. The CDR3 sequence is 14 residues long. The germline V gene has CDR1 MNHEY and CDR2 SMNVEV (reference sequence). CDR3 in amino acids: CASRPSGNTGELFF. CDR3 nucleotides: TGTGCCAGCAGACCCTCGGGGAACACCGGGGAGCTGTTTTTT.

This chain uses TRBV6-2 or TRBV6-3 with TRBJ2-1, with 13 bases fitting TRBD2. Per the germline V gene, CDR1 is MNHEY and CDR2 is SVGEGT. The J segment lost 7 bases and the V segment lost 8 bases, leaving 11 bases of the junction unmatched. The CDR3 sequence is 16 residues long. The CDR3 DNA follows: TGTGCCAGCGGCTCAACTAGCGGGGGGGCCGGGAATGAGCAGTTCTTC. Its translation: CASGSTSGGAGNEQFF.

The rearrangement joins TRBV29-1 to TRBJ1-5; D ambiguous. V lost 5 bases and J 2 bases, leaving 16 bases between the germline ends. CDR1 is SQVTM and CDR2 is ANQGSEA in the germline V gene. This CDR3 is built from 15 residues. DNA for the CDR3: TGCAGCGTTTCCCTGGCGGGGATAGGCAATCAGCCCCAGCATTTT. Translation gives CSVSLAGIGNQPQHF.

J is TRBJ2-1 and V is TRBV29-1, with D possibly being TRBD2 (5 bases). The CDR3 loop spans 13 amino acids. Trimming took off 3 bases at V and 11 bases at J, with 17 bases between the two ends. Germline values: CDR1 SQVTM, CDR2 ANQGSEA. DNA for the CDR3: TGCAGCGTTGATGCGGTTTCTGGGGAGCAGCAGTTCTTC. Translating it yields CSVDAVSGEQQFF.

V and J are TRBV7-9 and TRBJ2-3, with 10 bases lining up with TRBD1. CDR1 is SEHNR, CDR2 FQNEAQ, per germline (reference sequence). The CDR3 consists of 14 residues. The J segment lost 5 bases and the V segment lost 5 bases, leaving 4 bases of the junction unmatched. The DNA for the CDR3 is TGTGCCAGCAGCCTCGGACAGGGGGTAGATACGCAGTATTTT. The encoded protein is CASSLGQGVDTQYF.

The chain is built from TRBV11-2 and TRBJ2-7; D not certain. The CDR3 has 17 residues. In germline, CDR1 is SGHAT, CDR2 FQNNGV. Between the trimmed V and J ends, which lost 2 bases and 3 bases, there was a span of 20 bases. The chain's CDR3 is CASSLMLRSSTNYEQYF. The CDR3 DNA follows: TGTGCCAGCAGCTTAATGTTGAGGAGCTCTACTAACTACGAGCAGTACTTC.

The chain links TRBV12-3 or TRBV12-4 to TRBJ2-3, with 7 bases fitting TRBD1. The length of the CDR3 is 15 residues. After removal of 5 bases from V and 4 bases from J, the junction contained 9 bases not matched to a gene. CDR3 sequence (DNA): TGTGCCAGCAGTCAAGACAGGGCGTGGGCAGATACGCAGTATTTT. It specifies CASSQDRAWADTQYF.

The chain has TRBV27 and TRBJ1-6; D is possibly TRBD1 (5 bases). Germline V gives CDR1 MNHEY, CDR2 SMNVEV (reference sequence). The CDR3 length is 15 residues. The ends were cut back, 2 bases at V and 7 bases at J, with 12 bases in the middle. CDR3 in amino acids: CASSLQGPTNSPLHF. Written as DNA, the CDR3 is TGTGCCAGCAGTTTACAGGGACCGACAAATTCACCCCTCCACTTT.

The V call is TRBV30, the J call TRBJ1-1; D is uncertain. Germline lookup yields CDR1 GTSNPN and CDR2 SVGIG (reference sequence). The length of the CDR3 is 13 residues. V lost 4 bases to trimming and J lost 3 bases, with 12 bases between them. The DNA for the CDR3 is TGTGCCTGGAACGGCCGCACATACACTGAAGCTTTCTTT. Amino acids: CAWNGRTYTEAFF.

This sequence joins TRBV7-2 and TRBJ2-6; tentative D call: TRBD2 (6 bases). The CDR3 extends over 16 amino acids. The germline V gene has CDR1 SGHTA and CDR2 FQGNSA. V dropped 3 bases and J dropped 0 bases, with 9 bases sitting between them. The CDR3 loop is CASSFRGSSGANVLTF. CDR3 nucleotides: TGTGCCAGCAGCTTCCGGGGGAGCTCTGGGGCCAACGTCCTGACTTTC.

CDR3 amino acids: CSASVPGLMNTEAFF. The CDR3 nucleotides read TGCAGTGCTAGTGTCCCGGGACTCATGAACACTGAAGCTTTCTTT. V is TRBV20-1 and J is TRBJ1-1; perhaps TRBD1 as D (5 bases). The germline V gene encodes CDR1 DFQATT and CDR2 SNEGSKA (reference sequence). The CDR3 loop spans 15 amino acids. The V gene lost 3 bases and the J gene lost 0 bases, with 14 bases spanning the gap.

CDR3 DNA: TGTGCCAGCTCCATGGGGGAGAATCAGCCCCAGCATTTT. Its translation is CASSMGENQPQHF. The rearrangement links TRBV12-3 or TRBV12-4 to TRBJ1-5; D may be TRBD1 (5 bases). Trimming shortened V by 8 bases and J by 4 bases, and 12 bases separated the two germline ends. The CDR3 sequence is 13 residues long.

The V gene is TRBV29-1, the J gene TRBJ1-2; unclear D gene. The V gene's germline CDR1 is SQVTM and CDR2 ANQGSEA. V was shortened by 7 bases and J by 5 bases, with 14 bases between the two germline ends. The length of the CDR3 is 12 residues. The CDR3 loop is CSARTETYGYTF. In DNA, the CDR3 is TGCAGCGCCCGAACTGAGACGTATGGCTACACCTTC.

The chain has TRBV4-1 and TRBJ1-1, with D unclear. The CDR3 totals 14 residues. Germline-derived CDR1 and CDR2 are MGHRA and YSYEKL. Trimming removed 6 bases at V and 2 bases at J, with 13 bases between. CDR3 nucleotides: TGCGCCAGCAGGCTTAGACAAGTCAACACTGAAGCTTTCTTT. It encodes CASRLRQVNTEAFF.

The chain couples TRBV14 to TRBJ2-1; 8 positions match TRBD2. CDR1 and CDR2 from the germline V gene are SGHDN and FVKESK. The length of the CDR3 is 16 residues. V lost 4 bases, J lost 7 bases, and 12 bases stayed unmatched. Written as DNA, the CDR3 is TGTGCCAGCAGCCTCCGAGCGGGAGTGGCGTTGAATGAGCAGTTCTTC. Translated: CASSLRAGVALNEQFF.

This clonotype has just one count. The chain joins TRBV12-3 or TRBV12-4 to TRBJ1-3; D remains unclear. The length of the CDR3 is 12 residues. Trimming left V 3 bases short and J 3 bases short, with 3 bases between. The CDR3 spells CASSFGGNTIYF. The CDR3 coding sequence is TGTGCCAGCAGTTTCGGTGGAAACACCATATATTTT.

The chain joins TRBV29-1 to TRBJ2-7; D assignment may be TRBD1 or TRBD2 (6 bases each). The length of the CDR3 is 12 residues. Trimming removed 7 bases at V and 5 bases at J, with 15 bases between. Germline lookup yields CDR1 SQVTM and CDR2 ANQGSEA. The CDR3 loop is CSARDGGDEQYF. DNA for the CDR3: TGCAGCGCCCGAGACGGGGGCGACGAGCAGTACTTC.

V usage is TRBV3-1 and J usage is TRBJ1-6; D is perhaps TRBD1 (5 bases). The V gene's germline CDR1 is LGHDT and CDR2 YNNKEL (reference sequence). V was clipped by 5 bases and J by 13 bases, with 12 bases between them. The CDR3 covers 12 residues. CDR3 DNA: TGTGCCAGCAGCGATACCGGGACTCCCCTCCACTTT. Translated: CASSDTGTPLHF.

This chain connects TRBV29-1 to TRBJ1-1; 7 positions match TRBD1. V lost 5 bases to trimming and J lost 3 bases; unmatched junction nucleotides: 9. The CDR3 has 14 residues. Germline values: CDR1 SQVTM, CDR2 ANQGSEA. The CDR3 DNA sequence: TGCAGCGTTACCTCGGGACAGCCCTACACTGAAGCTTTCTTT. Amino acid sequence: CSVTSGQPYTEAFF. The whole variable domain, filled in from reference TRBV29-1 and TRBJ1-1, reads SAVISQKPSRDICQRGTSLTIQCQVDSQVTMMFWYRQQPGQSLTLIATANQGSEATYESGFVIDKFPISRPNLTFSTLTVSNMSPEDSSIYLCSVTSGQPYTEAFFGQGTRLTVV.

The CDR3 reads CATSSGQGVNNEQFF. As DNA, the CDR3 is TGTGCCACCAGCAGCGGCCAGGGCGTCAACAATGAGCAGTTCTTC. The J gene is TRBJ2-1, the V gene TRBV15, with a possible D match to TRBD1 (5 bases). The CDR3 loop spans 15 amino acids. The V gene's germline CDR1 is LNHNV and CDR2 YYDKDF (reference sequence). Trimming stripped 3 bases from V and 5 bases from J, with 14 bases between.

The chain carries TRBV5-1 and TRBJ2-5; no definite D call. The CDR3 is 14 amino acids. V was cut by 2 bases and J by 5 bases, with 13 bases left in between. The germline V gene has CDR1 SGHRS and CDR2 YFSETQ. The DNA of the CDR3 is TGCGCCAGCAGCTTTCCGGACCTCCCCGAGACCCAGTACTTC. Translated, it gives CASSFPDLPETQYF. The whole variable domain, filled in from reference TRBV5-1 and TRBJ2-5, reads KAGVTQTPRYLIKTRGQQVTLSCSPISGHRSVSWYQQTPGQGLQFLFEYFSETQRNKGNFPGRFSGRQFSNSRSEMNVSTLELGDSALYLCASSFPDLPETQYFGPGTRLLVL.

The chain carries TRBV9 and TRBJ2-1; 15 bases match TRBD2. This CDR3 is built from 16 residues. The germline V gene encodes CDR1 SGDLS and CDR2 YYNGEE. V lost 3 bases, J lost 8 bases, and 6 bases stayed unmatched. As DNA, the CDR3 is TGTGCCAGCAGCGCAGGACTAGCGGGAGGGCCCCATGAGCAGTTCTTC. Translating it yields CASSAGLAGGPHEQFF.